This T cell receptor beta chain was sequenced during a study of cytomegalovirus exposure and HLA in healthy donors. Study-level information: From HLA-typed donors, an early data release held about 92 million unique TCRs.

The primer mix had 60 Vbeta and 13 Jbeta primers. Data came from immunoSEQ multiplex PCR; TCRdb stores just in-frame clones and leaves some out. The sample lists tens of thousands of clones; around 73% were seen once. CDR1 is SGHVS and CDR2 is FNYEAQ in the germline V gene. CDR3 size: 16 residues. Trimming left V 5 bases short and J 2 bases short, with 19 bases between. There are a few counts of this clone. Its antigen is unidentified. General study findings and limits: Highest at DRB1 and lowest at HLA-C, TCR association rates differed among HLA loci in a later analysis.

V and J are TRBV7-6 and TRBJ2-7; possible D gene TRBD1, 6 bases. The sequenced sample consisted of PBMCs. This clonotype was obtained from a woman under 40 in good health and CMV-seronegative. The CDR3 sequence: CASSIDSNNRAYEQYF. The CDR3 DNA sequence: TGTGCCAGCAGCATCGATAGTAATAACAGGGCCTACGAGCAGTACTTC. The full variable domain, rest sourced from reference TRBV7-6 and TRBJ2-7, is GAGVSQSPRYKVTKRGQDVALRCDPISGHVSLYWYRQALGQGPEFLTYFNYEAQQDKSGLPNDRFSAERPEGSISTLTIQRTEQRDSAMYRCASSIDSNNRAYEQYFGPGTRLTVT.